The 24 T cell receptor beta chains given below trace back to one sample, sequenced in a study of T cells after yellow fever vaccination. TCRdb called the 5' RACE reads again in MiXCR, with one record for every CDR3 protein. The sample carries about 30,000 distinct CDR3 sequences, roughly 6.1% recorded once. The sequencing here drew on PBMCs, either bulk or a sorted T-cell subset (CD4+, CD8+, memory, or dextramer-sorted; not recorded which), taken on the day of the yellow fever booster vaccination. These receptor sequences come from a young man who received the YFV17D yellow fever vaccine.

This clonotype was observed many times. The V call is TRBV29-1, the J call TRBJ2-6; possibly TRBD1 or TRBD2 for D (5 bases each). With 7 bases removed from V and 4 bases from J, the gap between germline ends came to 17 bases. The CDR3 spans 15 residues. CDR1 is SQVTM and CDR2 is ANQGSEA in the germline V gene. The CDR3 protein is CSATQGSSGANVLTF. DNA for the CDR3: TGCAGCGCCACTCAGGGATCTAGCGGGGCCAACGTCCTGACTTTC.

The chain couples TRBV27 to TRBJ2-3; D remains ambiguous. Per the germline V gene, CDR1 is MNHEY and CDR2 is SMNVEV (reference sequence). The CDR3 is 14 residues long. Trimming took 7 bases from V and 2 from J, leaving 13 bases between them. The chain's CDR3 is CASTKGRATDTQYF. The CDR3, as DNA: TGTGCCAGCACAAAGGGCCGGGCCACAGATACGCAGTATTTT.

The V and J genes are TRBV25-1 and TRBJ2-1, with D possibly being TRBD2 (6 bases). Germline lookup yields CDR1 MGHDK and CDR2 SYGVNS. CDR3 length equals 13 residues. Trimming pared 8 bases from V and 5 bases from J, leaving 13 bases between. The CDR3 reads CASGGLNDNEQFF. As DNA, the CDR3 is TGTGCCAGCGGAGGGCTTAACGACAATGAGCAGTTCTTC.

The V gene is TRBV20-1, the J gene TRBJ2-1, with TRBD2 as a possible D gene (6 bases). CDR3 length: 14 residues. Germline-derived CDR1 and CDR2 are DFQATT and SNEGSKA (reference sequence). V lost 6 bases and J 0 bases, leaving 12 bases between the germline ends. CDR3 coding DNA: TGCAGTGCGAGACGGGGGAGCTCCTACAATGAGCAGTTCTTC. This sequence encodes CSARRGSSYNEQFF.

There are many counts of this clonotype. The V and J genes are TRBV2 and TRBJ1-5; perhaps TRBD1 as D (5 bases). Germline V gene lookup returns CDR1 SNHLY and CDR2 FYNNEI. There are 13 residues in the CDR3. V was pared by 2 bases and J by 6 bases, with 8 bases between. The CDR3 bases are TGTGCCAGCAGTGAATATGGGGGTCAGCCCCAGCATTTT. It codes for CASSEYGGQPQHF.

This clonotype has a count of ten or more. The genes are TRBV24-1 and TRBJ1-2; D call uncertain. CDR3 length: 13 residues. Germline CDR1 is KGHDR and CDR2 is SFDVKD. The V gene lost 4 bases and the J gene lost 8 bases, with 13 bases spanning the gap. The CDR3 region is CATSETMGYGYTF. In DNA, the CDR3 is TGTGCCACCAGTGAGACCATGGGGTACGGCTACACCTTC.

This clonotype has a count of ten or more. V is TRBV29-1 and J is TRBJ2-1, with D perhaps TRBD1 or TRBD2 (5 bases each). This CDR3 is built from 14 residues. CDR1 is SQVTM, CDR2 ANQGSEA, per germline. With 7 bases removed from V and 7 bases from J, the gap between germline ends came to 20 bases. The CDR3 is CSATGLSKFNEQFF. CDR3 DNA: TGCAGCGCCACGGGGCTATCAAAATTTAATGAGCAGTTCTTC.

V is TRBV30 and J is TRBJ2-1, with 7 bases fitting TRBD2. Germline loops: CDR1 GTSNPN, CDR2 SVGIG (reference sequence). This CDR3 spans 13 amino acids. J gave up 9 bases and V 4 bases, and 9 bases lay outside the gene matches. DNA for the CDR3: TGTGCCTGGACGATCTTGGCGGGAGCTGAGCAGTTCTTC. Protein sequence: CAWTILAGAEQFF.

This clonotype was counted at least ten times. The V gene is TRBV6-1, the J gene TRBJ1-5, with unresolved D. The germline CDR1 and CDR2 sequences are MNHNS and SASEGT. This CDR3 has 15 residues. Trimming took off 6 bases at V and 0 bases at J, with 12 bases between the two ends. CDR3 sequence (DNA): TGTGCCAGCAGAACACGGATCTATAGCAATCAGCCCCAGCATTTT. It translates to CASRTRIYSNQPQHF.

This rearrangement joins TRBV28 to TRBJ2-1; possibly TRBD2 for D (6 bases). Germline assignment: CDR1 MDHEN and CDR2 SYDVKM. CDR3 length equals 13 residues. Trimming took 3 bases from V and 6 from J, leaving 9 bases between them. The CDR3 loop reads CASSLMGGNEQFF. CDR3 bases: TGTGCCAGCAGTTTGATGGGAGGCAATGAGCAGTTCTTC.

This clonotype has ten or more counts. CDR3 coding DNA: TGTGCCAGCAGCGGACGACAGACAGATACGCAGTATTTT. It is translated as CASSGRQTDTQYF. This chain uses TRBV3-1 with TRBJ2-3; D possibly corresponds to TRBD1 (5 bases). Germline CDR1 LGHDT, CDR2 YNNKEL (reference sequence). There are 13 residues in the CDR3. With 5 bases removed from V and 3 bases from J, the gap between germline ends came to 9 bases.

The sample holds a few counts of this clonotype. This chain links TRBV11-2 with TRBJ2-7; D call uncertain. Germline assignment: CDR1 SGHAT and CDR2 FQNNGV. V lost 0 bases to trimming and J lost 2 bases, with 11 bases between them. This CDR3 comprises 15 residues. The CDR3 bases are TGTGCCAGCAGCTTAGAATTTGGCGAAACCTACGAGCAGTACTTC. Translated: CASSLEFGETYEQYF.

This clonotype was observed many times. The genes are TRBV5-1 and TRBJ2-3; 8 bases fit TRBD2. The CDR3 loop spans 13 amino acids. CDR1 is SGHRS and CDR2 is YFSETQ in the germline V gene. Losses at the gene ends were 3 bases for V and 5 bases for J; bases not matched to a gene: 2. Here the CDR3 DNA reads TGCGCCAGCAGCTCGCTAGCGGGAGATACGCAGTATTTT. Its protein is CASSSLAGDTQYF.

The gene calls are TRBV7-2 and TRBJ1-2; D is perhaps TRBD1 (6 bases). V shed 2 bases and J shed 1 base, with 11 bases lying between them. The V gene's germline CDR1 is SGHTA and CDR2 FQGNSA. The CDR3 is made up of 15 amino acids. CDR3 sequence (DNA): TGTGCCAGCAGCTTAAGGGGGACGGATAACTATGGCTACACCTTC. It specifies CASSLRGTDNYGYTF. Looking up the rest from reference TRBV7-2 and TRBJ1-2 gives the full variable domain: GAGVSQSPSNKVTEKGKDVELRCDPISGHTALYWYRQSLGQGLEFLIYFQGNSAPDKSGLPSDRFSAERTGGSVSTLTIQRTQQEDSAVYLCASSLRGTDNYGYTFGSGTRLTVV.

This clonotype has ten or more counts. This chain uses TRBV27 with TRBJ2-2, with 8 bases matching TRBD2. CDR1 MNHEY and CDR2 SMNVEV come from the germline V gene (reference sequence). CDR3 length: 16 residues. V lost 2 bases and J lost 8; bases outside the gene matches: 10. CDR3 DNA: TGTGCCAGCAGTTTAGGCGGGGGGCGTCTAGTTGGGGAGCTGTTTTTT. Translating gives CASSLGGGRLVGELFF.

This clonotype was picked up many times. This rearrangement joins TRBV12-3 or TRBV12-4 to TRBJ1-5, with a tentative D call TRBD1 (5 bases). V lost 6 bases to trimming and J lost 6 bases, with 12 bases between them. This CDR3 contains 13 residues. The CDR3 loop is CASSTPGSQPQHF. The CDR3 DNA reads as TGTGCCAGCAGCACACCAGGGTCTCAGCCCCAGCATTTT.

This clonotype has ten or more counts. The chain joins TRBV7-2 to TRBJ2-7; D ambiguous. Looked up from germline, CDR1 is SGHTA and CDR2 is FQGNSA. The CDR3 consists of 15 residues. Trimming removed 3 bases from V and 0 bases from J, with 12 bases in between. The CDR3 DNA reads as TGTGCCAGCAGCTTTTCCGAACTTAGCTCCTACGAGCAGTACTTC. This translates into CASSFSELSSYEQYF.

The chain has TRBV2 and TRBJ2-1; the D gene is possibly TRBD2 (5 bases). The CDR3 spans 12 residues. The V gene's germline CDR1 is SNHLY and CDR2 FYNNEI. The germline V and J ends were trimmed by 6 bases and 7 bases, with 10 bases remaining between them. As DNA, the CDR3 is TGTGCCAGCAGGAGGGCTAGTAATGAGCAGTTCTTC. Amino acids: CASRRASNEQFF.

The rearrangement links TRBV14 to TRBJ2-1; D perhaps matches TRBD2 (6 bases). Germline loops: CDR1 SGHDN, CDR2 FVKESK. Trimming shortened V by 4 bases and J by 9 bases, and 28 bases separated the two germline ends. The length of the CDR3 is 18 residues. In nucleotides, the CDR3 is TGTGCCAGCAGCCGTCAGTATACGGGCCGGACTAATAACATTGAGCAGTTCTTC. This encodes CASSRQYTGRTNNIEQFF.

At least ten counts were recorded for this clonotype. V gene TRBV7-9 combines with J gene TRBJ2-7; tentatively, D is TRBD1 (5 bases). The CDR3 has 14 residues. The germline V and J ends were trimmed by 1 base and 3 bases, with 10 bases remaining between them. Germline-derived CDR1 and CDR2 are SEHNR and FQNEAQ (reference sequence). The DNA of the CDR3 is TGTGCCAGCAGCTTAGAAAGGGGAATCTACGAGCAGTACTTC. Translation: CASSLERGIYEQYF.

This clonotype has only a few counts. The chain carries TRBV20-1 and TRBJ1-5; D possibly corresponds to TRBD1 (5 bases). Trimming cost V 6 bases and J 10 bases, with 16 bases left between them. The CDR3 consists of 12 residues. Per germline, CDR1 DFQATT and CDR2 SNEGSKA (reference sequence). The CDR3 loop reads CSATDGDLPQHF. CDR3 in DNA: TGCAGTGCCACAGACGGGGACCTTCCCCAGCATTTT.

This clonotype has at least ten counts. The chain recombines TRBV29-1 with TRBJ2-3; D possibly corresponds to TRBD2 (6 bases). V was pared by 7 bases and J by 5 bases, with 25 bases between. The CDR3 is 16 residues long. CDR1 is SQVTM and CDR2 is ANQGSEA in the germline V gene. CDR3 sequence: CSDNSGESVRIDTQYF. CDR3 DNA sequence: TGCAGCGACAATTCGGGGGAGTCCGTTCGTATAGATACGCAGTATTTT.

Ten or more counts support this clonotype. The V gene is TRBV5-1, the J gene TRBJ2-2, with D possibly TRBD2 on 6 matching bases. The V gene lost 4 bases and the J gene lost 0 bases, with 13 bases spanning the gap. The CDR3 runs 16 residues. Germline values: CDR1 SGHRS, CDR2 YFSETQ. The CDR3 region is CASSGRWGANTGELFF. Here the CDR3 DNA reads TGCGCCAGCAGCGGTCGTTGGGGGGCGAACACCGGGGAGCTGTTTTTT.

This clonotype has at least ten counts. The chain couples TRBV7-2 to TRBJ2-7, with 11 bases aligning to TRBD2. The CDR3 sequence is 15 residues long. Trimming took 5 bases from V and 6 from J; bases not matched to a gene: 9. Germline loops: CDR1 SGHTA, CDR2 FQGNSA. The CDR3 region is CASSLATSGSSEQYF. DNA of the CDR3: TGTGCCAGCAGCCTGGCCACTAGCGGGAGTAGCGAGCAGTACTTC.